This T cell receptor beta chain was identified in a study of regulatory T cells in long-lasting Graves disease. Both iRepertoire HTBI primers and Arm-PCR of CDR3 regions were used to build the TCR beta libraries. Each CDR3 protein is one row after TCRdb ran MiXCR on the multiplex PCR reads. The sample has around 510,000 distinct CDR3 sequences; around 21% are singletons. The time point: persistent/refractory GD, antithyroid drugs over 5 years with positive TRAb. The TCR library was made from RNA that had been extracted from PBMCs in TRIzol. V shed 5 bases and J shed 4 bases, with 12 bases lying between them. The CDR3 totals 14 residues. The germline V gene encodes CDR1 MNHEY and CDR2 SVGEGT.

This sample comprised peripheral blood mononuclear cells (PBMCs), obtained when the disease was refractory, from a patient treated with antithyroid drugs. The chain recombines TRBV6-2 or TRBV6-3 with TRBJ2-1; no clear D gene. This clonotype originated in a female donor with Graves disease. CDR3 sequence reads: CASSEEGSYNEQFF. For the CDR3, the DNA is TGTGCCAGCAGTGAAGAAGGCTCTTACAATGAGCAGTTCTTC.